The clone carrying this T cell receptor beta chain was seen only a few times. This CDR3 is 16 amino acids long. Germline lookup yields CDR1 SEHNR and CDR2 FQNEAQ (reference sequence). V lost 4 bases to trimming and J lost 1 base, with 14 bases between them. The data were obtained in a study of blood T cells in healthy people across ages. All donors came from Russia, were Caucasian and healthy, and spanned ages roughly 6 to 100. Sample-barcoded 5' priming and a J-beta primer mix drove a second PCR of roughly 6 to 12 cycles. MiXCR, run by TCRdb on the 5' RACE reads, gives a single entry per CDR3 protein. The repertoire has 1.5 million to 2 million distinct CDR3 sequences, almost 35% of them found once; the top ten carry approximately 11%.

The sample taken for sequencing was blood. The origin of this receptor is a woman aged 25 to 39 in good health. The V and J genes are TRBV7-9 and TRBJ1-5; D is perhaps TRBD1 (5 bases). In DNA, the CDR3 is TGTGCCAGCAGCTCCGACCGGGACGGGAGCAATCAGCCCCAGCATTTT. Translating it yields CASSSDRDGSNQPQHF.